The 25 T cell receptor beta chains reported below all come from one sample, sequenced in a study of Tregs in tolerant kidney transplant recipients. Generated by immunoSEQ multiplex PCR, the TCRdb table keeps only in-frame clones and is missing some. The table includes about 240,000 clones, 80% to 85% detected once. Sequencing was carried out using CD4+ T cells from blood. These receptors were obtained from a human donor in good health.

The chain joins TRBV27 to TRBJ2-7, with 10 bases that match TRBD1. Germline V gene sequence: CDR1 MNHEY, CDR2 SMNVEV (reference sequence). The junction had 8 bases not matched to a gene; V was cut back by 6 bases and J by 3 bases. This CDR3 region has 15 residues. The CDR3 DNA is TGTGCCAGCAGCCTGCGGACAGGGGGAATCTACGAGCAGTACTTC. This codes for CASSLRTGGIYEQYF.

The rearrangement joins TRBV6-6 to TRBJ2-6; D gene ambiguous. This CDR3 spans 12 amino acids. Trimming cost V 10 bases and J 0 bases, with 4 bases left between them. Germline CDR1 is MNHNY and CDR2 is SVGAGI (reference sequence). CDR3 loop: CAIRSGANVLTF. CDR3 sequence (DNA): TGTGCCATTCGCTCTGGGGCCAACGTCCTGACTTTC.

As concerns this clone: The junction and the germline gene differ at one end; a read error may be behind it. V gene TRBV7-3 combines with J gene TRBJ2-3; 9 nucleotides match TRBD1. The germline V gene encodes CDR1 SGHTA and CDR2 FQGTGA. This CDR3 region has 13 residues. CDR3 protein: CASSTIAGTGQVF. CDR3 in DNA: TGTGCCAGCAGCACCATCGCCGGGACAGGGCAAGTTTTT.

The chain joins TRBV19 to TRBJ1-1, with 9 nucleotides matching TRBD1. Looked up from germline, CDR1 is LNHDA and CDR2 is SQIVND (reference sequence). The J segment lost 10 bases and the V segment lost 3 bases, leaving 9 bases of the junction unmatched. CDR3 size: 14 residues. CDR3 DNA: TGTGCCAGTAGTATGAAACAGGGGGCTATTGGAGCTTTCTTT. Its protein is CASSMKQGAIGAFF.

This clone was seen a single time. The same CDR3 is also encoded by other DNA sequences in this sample. V and J are TRBV5-1 and TRBJ2-7; TRBD2 is a possible D gene (6 bases). The CDR3 loop spans 13 amino acids. Per the germline V gene, CDR1 is SGHRS and CDR2 is YFSETQ. The V and J ends lost 2 bases and 2 bases respectively, with 8 bases between them. The CDR3 is CASSLGGTYEQYF. CDR3 nucleotide sequence: TGCGCCAGCAGCTTAGGAGGGACCTACGAGCAGTACTTC.

This clone was found once. The rearrangement links TRBV11-2 to TRBJ2-7; the D is unclear. This CDR3 has 15 amino acids. The V end lost 3 bases, the J end lost 7 bases, and 19 bases lay between the germline ends. Germline V gene lookup returns CDR1 SGHAT and CDR2 FQNNGV. The CDR3 DNA follows: TGTGCCAGCAGCTTTCTCGGGCAGGTTGTTAGGGAGCAGTACTTC. Its protein is CASSFLGQVVREQYF.

The rearrangement links TRBV19 to TRBJ2-1; tentative D call: TRBD2 (7 bases). Looked up from germline, CDR1 is LNHDA and CDR2 is SQIVND (reference sequence). CDR3 size: 15 residues. The V end lost 10 bases, the J end lost 5 bases, and 21 bases lay between the germline ends. The CDR3 spells CATQGGVQWHNEQFF. In DNA, the CDR3 is TGTGCCACCCAAGGGGGGGTTCAATGGCACAATGAGCAGTTCTTC.

The rearrangement links TRBV11-2 to TRBJ1-2, with TRBD1 identical over 8 bases. Per germline, CDR1 SGHAT and CDR2 FQNNGV. Losses at the gene ends were 5 bases for V and 1 base for J; bases not matched to a gene: 6. The CDR3 has 15 residues. The DNA for the CDR3 is TGTGCCAGCAGCCGGGTAGGACAGGGTAACTATGGCTACACCTTC. This translates into CASSRVGQGNYGYTF. Complete variable domain (other parts from reference TRBV11-2 and TRBJ1-2): EAGVAQSPRYKIIEKRQSVAFWCNPISGHATLYWYQQILGQGPKLLIQFQNNGVVDDSQLPKDRFSAERLKGVDSTLKIQPAKLEDSAVYLCASSRVGQGNYGYTFGSGTRLTVV.

The chain links TRBV6-5 to TRBJ1-6; possibly TRBD1 for D (5 bases). In germline, CDR1 is MNHEY, CDR2 SVGAGI. Trimming removed 6 bases at V and 7 bases at J, with 10 bases between. CDR3 length: 13 residues. CDR3 amino acids: CASRNRQNSPLHF. The CDR3 nucleotides read TGTGCCAGCAGAAATCGACAGAATTCACCCCTCCACTTT.

This sequence joins TRBV5-4 and TRBJ1-2; 10 bases agree with TRBD1. The V and J ends lost 0 bases and 6 bases, in that order; junction bases with no gene match: 11. The CDR3 spans 17 residues. Looked up from germline, CDR1 is SGHNT and CDR2 is YYREEE (reference sequence). The CDR3 region has the DNA TGTGCCAGCAGCTTGGCTCCTAGGACAGGGGGGAGGCATGGCTACACCTTC. The encoded protein is CASSLAPRTGGRHGYTF.

The chain links TRBV5-1 to TRBJ2-5; D is undetermined. Germline V CDR1 and CDR2: SGHRS, YFSETQ. There are 12 residues in the CDR3. V was trimmed by 4 bases and J by 4 bases, leaving 8 bases between them. The CDR3: CASSPDTETQYF. CDR3 nucleotide sequence: TGCGCCAGCAGCCCAGACACAGAGACCCAGTACTTC.

The V and J genes are TRBV5-1 and TRBJ1-3; 8 nucleotides align to TRBD1. V was pared by 4 bases and J by 6 bases, with 12 bases of the junction left unmatched. This CDR3 is built from 16 residues. Per germline, CDR1 SGHRS and CDR2 YFSETQ. The CDR3 coding sequence is TGCGCCAGCAGCCCCCAGGGGTCAGGGGGCAAAAACACCATATATTTT. Translation gives CASSPQGSGGKNTIYF.

With respect to this clone: Additional DNA sequences in this sample encode the identical CDR3. V usage is TRBV2 and J usage is TRBJ2-5; TRBD1 matches at 10 bases. Germline V gene data show CDR1 as SNHLY and CDR2 as FYNNEI. CDR3 length: 14 residues. With V trimmed by 5 bases and J by 4 bases, 4 bases remained unmatched. CDR3 in amino acids: CASSRDRGRETQYF. The CDR3 coding sequence is TGTGCCAGCAGTAGGGACAGGGGTAGAGAGACCCAGTACTTC. Looking up the rest from reference TRBV2 and TRBJ2-5 gives the full variable domain: EPEVTQTPSHQVTQMGQEVILRCVPISNHLYFYWYRQILGQKVEFLVSFYNNEISEKSEIFDDQFSVERPDGSNFTLKIRSTKLEDSAMYFCASSRDRGRETQYFGPGTRLLVL.

This chain connects TRBV14 to TRBJ2-1; D possibly corresponds to TRBD2 (6 bases). The CDR3 contains 17 residues. Germline assignment: CDR1 SGHDN and CDR2 FVKESK. The ends were cut back, 0 bases at V and 4 bases at J, with 16 bases in the middle. CDR3 residues: CASSQDRYRGTYNEQFF. CDR3 coding DNA: TGTGCCAGCAGCCAAGATCGGTATCGGGGGACTTACAATGAGCAGTTCTTC.

The chain is built from TRBV30 and TRBJ1-6; 9 bases align to TRBD1. CDR1 is GTSNPN and CDR2 is SVGIG in the germline V gene (reference sequence). The V gene end was trimmed by 5 bases and the J gene end by 10 bases; junction bases not matched to a gene: 15. This CDR3 is 16 amino acids long. The CDR3 sequence is CAWGDRARPIRSPLHF. CDR3 sequence (DNA): TGTGCCTGGGGGGACAGGGCACGGCCGATACGGTCACCCCTCCACTTT.

The chain links TRBV11-2 to TRBJ1-2; D is undetermined. Trimming cost V 0 bases and J 0 bases, with 8 bases left between them. This CDR3 region has 15 residues. From germline, CDR1 is SGHAT and CDR2 FQNNGV. The CDR3 bases are TGTGCCAGCAGCTTAGATGTCACGGCTAACTATGGCTACACCTTC. It is translated as CASSLDVTANYGYTF.

This chain connects TRBV5-8 to TRBJ2-1; weak D call: TRBD2 (6 bases). The CDR3 has 17 residues. The ends were cut back, 2 bases at V and 2 bases at J, with 17 bases in the middle. CDR1 SGHTS and CDR2 YDEGEE come from the germline V gene. As DNA, the CDR3 is TGTGCCAGCAGCTTCGCCACTAGCTACGTCCCCTACAATGAGCAGTTCTTC. Translated: CASSFATSYVPYNEQFF.

The chain uses TRBV30 and TRBJ2-7, with 9 positions matching TRBD1. The CDR3 is 17 residues long. Germline V CDR1 and CDR2: GTSNPN, SVGIG (reference sequence). Unmatched junction bases numbered 15, after V lost 2 bases and J lost 4 bases. CDR3 region: CAWSFPTGGGEGYEQYF. CDR3 DNA sequence: TGTGCCTGGAGTTTCCCGACAGGGGGAGGCGAGGGTTACGAGCAGTACTTC.

This clone was detected once. This chain connects TRBV5-1 to TRBJ1-3; 7 bases fit TRBD1. The CDR3 covers 16 residues. With V trimmed by 7 bases and J by 0 bases, 10 bases remained unmatched. Germline CDR1 reads SGHRS; CDR2 reads YFSETQ. The CDR3 DNA reads TGCGCCAGCTCCTCCGGACAGGCGAGCTCTGGAAACACCATATATTTT. The encoded protein is CASSSGQASSGNTIYF. The full variable domain, in which reference TRBV5-1 and TRBJ1-3 provide the parts outside the CDR3, is KAGVTQTPRYLIKTRGQQVTLSCSPISGHRSVSWYQQTPGQGLQFLFEYFSETQRNKGNFPGRFSGRQFSNSRSEMNVSTLELGDSALYLCASSSGQASSGNTIYFGEGSWLTVV.

This clone was found a few times. The chain employs TRBV4-2 and TRBJ2-3; D gene ambiguous. Trimming took 0 bases from V and 2 from J, leaving 12 bases between them. CDR1 is LGHNA and CDR2 is YNFKEQ in the germline V gene. The CDR3 length is 16 residues. CDR3 in amino acids: CASSQDRAHFTDTQYF. Written as DNA, the CDR3 is TGTGCCAGCAGCCAAGATCGGGCTCATTTCACAGATACGCAGTATTTT.

This clone showed up just a few times. This chain uses TRBV10-2 with TRBJ1-5; no reliable D call. The CDR3 consists of 15 residues. V shed 3 bases and J shed 2 bases, with 11 bases lying between them. Looked up from germline, CDR1 is WSHSY and CDR2 is SAAADI. The CDR3 DNA follows: TGCGCCAGCAGTGACATGCCGGGAGGCAATCAGCCCCAGCATTTT. Translation: CASSDMPGGNQPQHF.

The chain carries TRBV2 and TRBJ1-1, with TRBD1 as a possible D gene (6 bases). V dropped 10 bases and J dropped 1 base, with 16 bases sitting between them. Germline V gene sequence: CDR1 SNHLY, CDR2 FYNNEI. The CDR3 is made up of 14 amino acids. CDR3 loop: CATVNRETNTEAFF. The CDR3 coding sequence is TGTGCCACCGTGAACAGGGAGACGAACACTGAAGCTTTCTTT. The full variable domain, completed using reference TRBV2 and TRBJ1-1, is EPEVTQTPSHQVTQMGQEVILRCVPISNHLYFYWYRQILGQKVEFLVSFYNNEISEKSEIFDDQFSVERPDGSNFTLKIRSTKLEDSAMYFCATVNRETNTEAFFGQGTRLTVV.

The V call is TRBV5-1, the J call TRBJ1-1, with D uncertain. The CDR3 is 13 residues long. Trimming shortened V by 4 bases and J by 3 bases, and 10 bases separated the two germline ends. Germline-derived CDR1 and CDR2 are SGHRS and YFSETQ. CDR3 DNA sequence: TGCGCCAGCAGCCAGGCCATACACACTGAAGCTTTCTTT. Translating gives CASSQAIHTEAFF.

The V call is TRBV18, the J call TRBJ2-4; D not certain. This CDR3 comprises 13 residues. The V end lost 6 bases, the J end lost 4 bases, and 10 bases lay between the germline ends. Germline values: CDR1 KGHSH, CDR2 LQKENI. The CDR3 nucleotides are TGTGCCAGCTCTCTTGACCAGAAAAACATTCAGTACTTC. This translates into CASSLDQKNIQYF.

J is TRBJ2-2 and V is TRBV2, with TRBD1 as a possible D gene (5 bases). Germline CDR1 and CDR2: SNHLY and FYNNEI. V lost 3 bases, J lost 0 bases, and 17 bases lay in between. The CDR3 consists of 18 residues. The CDR3 is CASSEGRGRAPNTGELFF. For the CDR3, the DNA is TGTGCCAGCAGTGAGGGTAGGGGCCGGGCTCCGAACACCGGGGAGCTGTTTTTT.